The rows below give T cell receptor beta chains drawn from one sample of a study of cytomegalovirus exposure and HLA in healthy donors. Here immunoSEQ multiplex PCR was the method, and the copy in TCRdb shows in-frame clones only, minus some. The table includes 210,000 or so clones, roughly 85% detected once. The sequenced sample was PBMCs. The receptors originated from a girl aged 2 to 9 in good health and CMV-seronegative. The CDR3 runs from the conserved cysteine through the conserved F or W. A D gene is named only where the DNA matches it firmly. Rows give clone size only sometimes, using once, few, many, or a class for an expanded clone.

cdr3_nt,cdr3_aa,clone_size,d_call,j_call,v_call
TGTGCTAGTGGTTTCACACCTGCAGGGGGTCCGAACACTGAAGCTTTCTTT,CASGFTPAGGPNTEAFF,few,TRBD1,TRBJ1-1,TRBV12-5
TGCAGCGTTGAAGCGGGACTCCAAGAGACCCAGTACTTC,CSVEAGLQETQYF,once,.,TRBJ2-5,TRBV29-1
TGTGCCAGCAGCGCAGGAAGAAAGGGAGGATCACCCCTCCACTTT,CASSAGRKGGSPLHF,.,.,TRBJ1-6,TRBV9
TGTGCCAGCAAGTTTGGAGTACTCTACGAGCAGTACTTC,CASKFGVLYEQYF,.,.,TRBJ2-7,TRBV6-1
TGTGCCAGCAGCAGTCAGGGACAGATGAACACTGAAGCTTTCTTT,CASSSQGQMNTEAFF,.,TRBD1,TRBJ1-1,TRBV7-2
TGTGCTAGTGCCAAGGGGACTAGCGGGCCTAGGGCCCAAGAGACCCAGTACTTC,CASAKGTSGPRAQETQYF,.,TRBD2,TRBJ2-5,TRBV12-5
TGTGCCAGCAGACAGGGGACTGGGTATGGCTACACCTTC,CASRQGTGYGYTF,.,TRBD1,TRBJ1-2,TRBV6-1
TGCGCCAGCAGTCAATCATCGTTGGGGGGATACGACTACACCTTC,CASSQSSLGGYDYTF,.,.,TRBJ1-2,TRBV23-1
TGTGCCTGGAGCTCAGGACTTTTGAACACTGAAGCTTTCTTT,CAWSSGLLNTEAFF,.,.,TRBJ1-1,TRBV30
TGTGCCAGCAGCTTAGATCAAGTGAGTGAGCAGTTCTTC,CASSLDQVSEQFF,once,.,TRBJ2-1,TRBV11-3
TGCAGCGTTGGCTCCCAGGGACTAGCGAGCACAGATACGCAGTATTTT,CSVGSQGLASTDTQYF,.,TRBD2,TRBJ2-3,TRBV29-1
TGTGCCAGCAGCCCGAGACCCGACAGGAACACTGAAGCTTTCTTT,CASSPRPDRNTEAFF,.,.,TRBJ1-1,TRBV6-5
TGTGCCAGCAGTTTCTTCGGCCGAGCGGGAGGGCCAGGCGGGGAGCTGTTTTTT,CASSFFGRAGGPGGELFF,.,TRBD2,TRBJ2-2,TRBV27
TGTGCCAGCAGCTCAGGGACAGGGAACTACGAGCAGTACTTC,CASSSGTGNYEQYF,.,TRBD1,TRBJ2-7,TRBV7-3
TGTGCCAGCAGCGCGACAGAACTACACTACGAGCAGTACTTC,CASSATELHYEQYF,.,.,TRBJ2-7,TRBV9
TGTGCCAGCAGAAGACCGGGACAGTCCTACGAGCAGTACTTC,CASRRPGQSYEQYF,.,TRBD1,TRBJ2-7,TRBV27
TGTGCCAGCAGTTTCTATAGGACTGGCGTGCTCGGGGGTACGCAGTATTTT,CASSFYRTGVLGGTQYF,.,.,TRBJ2-3,TRBV27
TGTGCCAGCACTGAACGGGGGTTCACAGATACGCAGTATTTT,CASTERGFTDTQYF,.,.,TRBJ2-3,TRBV11-2
TGTGCCAGCAGCTTAGGACCGCGGGATGATGAGCAGTTCTTC,CASSLGPRDDEQFF,.,.,TRBJ2-1,TRBV7-3
TGTGCCAGCAGCCTCATGGGGACAGGAGTTAATCAGCCCCAGCATTTT,CASSLMGTGVNQPQHF,.,TRBD1,TRBJ1-5,TRBV11-2
TGTGCCAGCACTAGGGGTCTTAACTATGGCTACACCTTC,CASTRGLNYGYTF,.,.,TRBJ1-2,TRBV6-6
TGTGCCAGCAGTGCCGACAGGTTTGGCTACACCTTC,CASSADRFGYTF,.,.,TRBJ1-2,TRBV27
TGTGCCAGCAGTACACCGGGACTAGCGGTTTACGAGCAGTACTTC,CASSTPGLAVYEQYF,.,TRBD2,TRBJ2-7,TRBV6-6
TGTGCCAGTAGTATGAGGCTCGGAGGGGGCGACTATGGCTACACCTTC,CASSMRLGGGDYGYTF,.,TRBD1,TRBJ1-2,TRBV19
TGTGCCAGCAGCCCCGGACAGGGACATCGAGAGTATGGCTACACCTTC,CASSPGQGHREYGYTF,.,TRBD1,TRBJ1-2,TRBV7-9
TGTGCCAGCAGCGCCAGACTAGCGGGGCGCCCCACAGATACGCAGTATTTT,CASSARLAGRPTDTQYF,.,TRBD2,TRBJ2-3,TRBV7-8
TGTGCCTGGAGTCCCCTCAGGGGCGTCTATGGCTACACCTTC,CAWSPLRGVYGYTF,few,.,TRBJ1-2,TRBV30
TGTGCCAGCAGCTTTTCCCCCACTGCCTACGAGCAGTACTTC,CASSFSPTAYEQYF,.,.,TRBJ2-7,TRBV7-9
TGTGCCAGCAGCTTGTCCGGACTAGCCCGACCAAACATTCAGTACTTC,CASSLSGLARPNIQYF,.,TRBD2,TRBJ2-4,TRBV5-6
TGTGCCAGCAGTCTACAGGGAGGGAGGGAAAAACTGTTTTTT,CASSLQGGREKLFF,once,.,TRBJ1-4,TRBV6-1
TGTGCCAGCAGCTTAGTATCTGGAGGTGGCTACACCTTC,CASSLVSGGGYTF,.,.,TRBJ1-2,TRBV7-2
TGTGCCAGCAGCCCCAGAGCGGGGGTGGGGGAGACCCAGTACTTC,CASSPRAGVGETQYF,once,TRBD2,TRBJ2-5,TRBV11-3
TGTGCCAGCAGCGTGGGGACTTCGGGTCCAGATACGCAGTATTTT,CASSVGTSGPDTQYF,few,.,TRBJ2-3,TRBV9
TGTGCCAGAAGCTTGGAAGGGGGCAAAGAGACCCAGTACTTC,CARSLEGGKETQYF,few,TRBD1,TRBJ2-5,TRBV5-3
TGTGCCAGCACAGGACAAAATGAAAAACTGTTTTTT,CASTGQNEKLFF,.,.,TRBJ1-4,TRBV7-9
TGTGCCAGCAGTGAAGCAAGTATAGGAGACAGACTCAATCAGCCCCAGCATTTT,CASSEASIGDRLNQPQHF,few,.,TRBJ1-5,TRBV2
TGCGCCAGCAGCTTGGGGGCCCAGGGTCCCACAGATACGCAGTATTTT,CASSLGAQGPTDTQYF,.,.,TRBJ2-3,TRBV5-1
TGTGCCATCAGTGGGACAGGGGGAAACGAGCAGTACTTC,CAISGTGGNEQYF,.,TRBD1,TRBJ2-7,TRBV10-3
TGTGCCAGCAGCGCGGGGCCGACCTACGAGCAGTACTTC,CASSAGPTYEQYF,.,.,TRBJ2-7,TRBV2
TGTGCCAGCAGCTTAGTATCTAGCGGCGGCTACGAGCAGTACTTC,CASSLVSSGGYEQYF,.,TRBD2,TRBJ2-7,TRBV7-9